Listed below are T cell receptor beta chains from one sample, sequenced in a study of beta chain features in type 1 diabetes. Sequencing used immunoSEQ multiplex PCR; TCRdb keeps in-frame clones, though not all of them. The sample carries over 200,000 clones, 11% recorded once. Material for sequencing was naive CD4+ T cells from blood. These receptors were collected from a young man with type 1 diabetes. Each CDR3 is given with its conserved first and last residue. Not all rows give a size; the values are once, few, many and, for expanded clones, a class.

cdr3_aa | clone_size | v_call
CASSPPSAGGSTSSTDTQYF | few | TRBV18
CASSLTGTGLDEQYF | few | TRBV7-3
CASTRTASYGYTF | few | TRBV19
CASSLVQQETQYF | few | TRBV7-9
CASSRPHRGANNEQFF | few | TRBV19
CASSPSRETQYF | few | TRBV7-2
CASSQLQTGIRNTEAFF | NA | TRBV4-3
CASSPWASGVGETQYF | NA | TRBV19
CASSYATSGEKLFF | few | TRBV6-5
CSARGGVVQFF | NA | TRBV20-1
CSVAEQQDEKLFF | few | TRBV29-1
CASSPDRAGETQYF | few | TRBV5-4
CASSQGTGDYGYTF | NA | TRBV5-1
CASSRRGMSHQPQHF | NA | TRBV28
CASSRPGQGIENEQYF | NA | TRBV5-4
CASSGRTRGSPLHF | few | TRBV2
CASRPAGNYSPLHF | few | TRBV6-5
CASSPRGETQYF | NA | TRBV7-2
CASSFNQETQYF | NA | TRBV7-9
CASSQTGSSTDTQYF | NA | TRBV4-1
CASSRSGEEQFF | NA | TRBV18
CASSQDNESPQHF | few | TRBV4-1
CASSAVYGNSNTGELFF | few | TRBV18
CASSSRAGKETQYF | NA | TRBV9
CSVEAGSGWNGYTF | few | TRBV29-1
CSVERDFLDTQYF | few | TRBV29-1
CASQGHYNQPQHF | few | TRBV25-1
CASSPDYQHNEQFF | few | TRBV11-2
CAWSTWHAGITEAFF | few | TRBV30
CASSPREIEKLFF | NA | TRBV7-6
CASSLGREYNTEAFF | few | TRBV7-9
CASSLIEEDNEQFF | few | TRBV7-3
CASSLEGQGYEQYF | few | TRBV5-6
CASSHRDRENQPQHF | NA | TRBV4-1
CASSEAQLVDEQFF | few | TRBV2
CASSLGQGSPNSPLHF | NA | TRBV6-5
CASATGGGSYNEQFF | few | TRBV28
CASSPRAGNEQFF | few | TRBV19
CASRSGLSPLHF | few | TRBV28
CASSPGLAGYNEQFF | few | TRBV7-2
CASSSNTDTQYF | NA | TRBV7-2
CASSLVAGTGGYTF | few | TRBV7-9
CASSLDSVGYTF | once | TRBV7-9
CASSLGGSNNEQFF | NA | TRBV7-9
CASSIRGQPQHF | NA | TRBV19
CASSYTGTGSQETQYF | few | TRBV7-2
CASSPTTGDYEQYF | few | TRBV18
CASNPRGAGYTF | NA | TRBV2
CSVGTTGGNTIYF | NA | TRBV29-1
CASSNTGLASYNEQFF | NA | TRBV5-1
CASSSHREETQYF | NA | TRBV9
CASGQTNTGELFF | NA | TRBV2
CASSPPSVAYNEQFF | NA | TRBV18